One sample yielded the 27 T cell receptor beta chains listed below, sequenced in a study of identifying expanded T cells in peripheral blood. Generated by immunoSEQ multiplex PCR, the TCRdb table keeps only in-frame clones and is missing some. Of 100,000 to 150,000 clones in the sample, 86% were seen once. Material: blood. The receptors stem from a person aged 18-69 years in good health.

V and J are TRBV5-1 and TRBJ2-5, with 10 bases fitting TRBD1. J gave up 2 bases and V 4 bases, and 5 bases lay outside the gene matches. This CDR3 spans 15 amino acids. The germline gives CDR1 SGHRS, CDR2 YFSETQ. CDR3 in DNA: TGCGCCAGCAGCCTGTGGACAGGGGGACAAGAGACCCAGTACTTC. Encoded protein: CASSLWTGGQETQYF.

This chain joins TRBV9 and TRBJ2-1, with D uncertain. Trimming removed 0 bases at V and 9 bases at J, with 19 bases between. The CDR3 consists of 16 residues. From germline, CDR1 is SGDLS and CDR2 YYNGEE. As DNA, the CDR3 is TGTGCCAGCAGCGTAGCAGAAGGGTGGTCCTTTAGTGAGCAGTTCTTC. Amino acid sequence: CASSVAEGWSFSEQFF.

V is TRBV27 and J is TRBJ2-1; D is undetermined. CDR3 length: 14 residues. Germline V gene sequence: CDR1 MNHEY, CDR2 SMNVEV (reference sequence). V was shortened by 7 bases and J by 0 bases, with 10 bases between the two germline ends. The CDR3 region is CASKGSNSYNEQFF. In nucleotides, the CDR3 is TGTGCCAGCAAGGGCTCCAACTCCTACAATGAGCAGTTCTTC.

This clone appeared a single time. The rearrangement uses TRBV9 and TRBJ1-2; 7 bases are a match to TRBD1. This CDR3 contains 16 residues. The ends lost 0 bases at V and 2 bases at J; junction bases unmatched: 7. CDR1 and CDR2 from the germline V gene are SGDLS and YYNGEE. CDR3: CASSVGLETGNYGYTF. The CDR3 DNA reads as TGTGCCAGCAGCGTAGGTTTGGAGACAGGGAACTATGGCTACACCTTC.

Only one count was recorded for this clone. CDR3 nucleotide sequence: TGTGCCAGCAGCTTAACGGCTAGCGGGGGAGGCACAGATACGCAGTATTTT. Its translation is CASSLTASGGGTDTQYF. V is TRBV7-3 and J is TRBJ2-3, with 10 bases matching TRBD2. Germline assignment: CDR1 SGHTA and CDR2 FQGTGA. This CDR3 comprises 17 residues. The ends lost 0 bases at V and 1 base at J; junction bases unmatched: 4. Variable domain in full (rest from reference TRBV7-3 and TRBJ2-3): GAGVSQTPSNKVTEKGKYVELRCDPISGHTALYWYRQSLGQGPEFLIYFQGTGAADDSGLPNDRFFAVRPEGSVSTLKIQRTERGDSAVYLCASSLTASGGGTDTQYFGPGTRLTVL.

The rearrangement joins TRBV7-9 to TRBJ2-1, with 10 bases lining up with TRBD1. Germline V gives CDR1 SEHNR, CDR2 FQNEAQ (reference sequence). The CDR3 spans 16 residues. V shed 5 bases, J shed 1 base, and the junction held 5 bases outside the gene matches. This CDR3 reads CASSLQDRGSYNEQFF. For the CDR3, the DNA is TGTGCCAGCAGCCTCCAGGACAGGGGGTCCTACAATGAGCAGTTCTTC.

The chain has TRBV10-3 and TRBJ1-2, with D maybe TRBD1 (5 bases). The germline gives CDR1 ENHRY, CDR2 SYGVKD. The CDR3 has 13 residues. With 7 bases removed from V and 3 bases from J, the gap between germline ends came to 12 bases. The CDR3 DNA is TGTGCCATCACCCGGGACGGCTACTATGGCTACACCTTC. Translation gives CAITRDGYYGYTF.

This chain uses TRBV19 with TRBJ1-5; the match to TRBD1 covers 10 bases. CDR1 is LNHDA, CDR2 SQIVND, per germline (reference sequence). The CDR3 has 15 residues. V lost 4 bases to trimming and J lost 7 bases; unmatched junction nucleotides: 7. The CDR3 loop reads CASSRGTGVAQPQHF. CDR3 coding DNA: TGTGCCAGTAGTAGGGGGACAGGGGTTGCGCAGCCCCAGCATTTT.

V and J are TRBV14 and TRBJ2-7, with 10 bases that match TRBD2. Germline CDR1 and CDR2: SGHDN and FVKESK. Trimming at V came to 1 base and at J to 3 bases, leaving 3 bases not matched to a gene. CDR3 length: 15 amino acids. CDR3 bases: TGTGCCAGCAGCCAAGTGGCTAGCGGGGGCTACGAGCAGTACTTC. Translation: CASSQVASGGYEQYF.

This clone came up a few times. The chain links TRBV7-2 to TRBJ1-5; no firm D call. The germline CDR1 and CDR2 sequences are SGHTA and FQGNSA. The CDR3 length is 16 residues. The V end was cut by 2 bases, the J end by 2 bases, with 13 bases between. CDR3 in amino acids: CASSLRPDVGNQPQHF. In nucleotides, the CDR3 is TGTGCCAGCAGCTTACGGCCAGATGTCGGCAATCAGCCCCAGCATTTT.

The CDR3 nucleotides read TGTGCCAGCACCCTCGACCGGGGGCCGGAGACTGAAGCTTTCTTT. Its translation: CASTLDRGPETEAFF. This chain links TRBV6-1 with TRBJ1-1; the D gene is possibly TRBD1 (6 bases). Germline CDR1 is MNHNS and CDR2 is SASEGT. The V gene lost 7 bases and the J gene lost 5 bases, with 20 bases spanning the gap. The CDR3 spans 15 residues.

This chain joins TRBV10-3 and TRBJ2-1; TRBD2 matches at 10 bases. With V trimmed by 11 bases and J by 4 bases, 17 bases remained unmatched. Germline V gene sequence: CDR1 ENHRY, CDR2 SYGVKD. CDR3 length equals 17 residues. The CDR3 reads CAPRKLAGRTRYNEQFF. For the CDR3, the DNA is TGTGCCCCCAGGAAACTAGCGGGGAGAACGCGGTACAATGAGCAGTTCTTC.

This clone was counted ten times or more. This chain connects TRBV7-2 to TRBJ1-2, with 9 bases lining up with TRBD1. This CDR3 is 15 amino acids long. V dropped 5 bases and J dropped 0; count of bases not matched to a gene: 4. From germline, CDR1 is SGHTA and CDR2 FQGNSA. CDR3: CASSLGQGANYGYTF. The DNA for the CDR3 is TGTGCCAGCAGCCTGGGACAGGGAGCTAACTATGGCTACACCTTC.

The chain links TRBV2 to TRBJ1-1; a weak D match, TRBD1 (5 bases). Germline-derived CDR1 and CDR2 are SNHLY and FYNNEI. This CDR3 is built from 16 residues. Trimming removed 2 bases at V and 1 base at J, with 14 bases between. CDR3 sequence reads: CASSERFGTPNTEAFF. CDR3 bases: TGTGCCAGCAGTGAAAGGTTTGGGACGCCGAACACTGAAGCTTTCTTT.

DNA of the CDR3: TGTGCCAGCAGCTTGGGGACAGCTAAAACTGAAGCTTTCTTT. Translating gives CASSLGTAKTEAFF. This chain uses TRBV5-5 with TRBJ1-1, with D tentatively TRBD1 (6 bases). Germline CDR1 is SGHKS and CDR2 is YYEKEE (reference sequence). Deletions cut 0 bases from V and 5 bases from J, with 11 bases between. CDR3 size: 14 residues. The complete variable domain, with remaining parts taken from reference TRBV5-5 and TRBJ1-1, reads DAGVTQSPTHLIKTRGQQVTLRCSPISGHKSVSWYQQVLGQGPQFIFQYYEKEERGRGNFPDRFSARQFPNYSSELNVNALLLGDSALYLCASSLGTAKTEAFFGQGTRLTVV.

This chain uses TRBV4-1 with TRBJ2-3, with D perhaps matching TRBD2 (5 bases). Trimming took 4 bases from V and 0 from J, leaving 14 bases between them. The CDR3 runs to 16 residues. CDR1 is MGHRA and CDR2 is YSYEKL in the germline V gene. CDR3 protein: CASSPGFGASTDTQYF. CDR3 nucleotide sequence: TGCGCCAGCAGCCCGGGGTTTGGAGCTAGCACAGATACGCAGTATTTT.

J is TRBJ2-1 and V is TRBV7-9; perhaps TRBD1 as D (5 bases). V gave up 5 bases and J gave up 0 bases, with 11 bases separating them. This CDR3 contains 15 residues. The germline CDR1 and CDR2 sequences are SEHNR and FQNEAQ (reference sequence). The chain's CDR3 is CASSPPGNSYNEQFF. The CDR3 DNA reads as TGTGCCAGCAGCCCCCCAGGGAACTCCTACAATGAGCAGTTCTTC.

CDR3 in amino acids: CASSPRVGYYEQYF. CDR3 nucleotides: TGTGCCAGCAGCCCTAGGGTCGGATACTACGAGCAGTACTTC. This sequence joins TRBV14 and TRBJ2-7; D remains unclear. This CDR3 is 14 amino acids long. Germline loops: CDR1 SGHDN, CDR2 FVKESK. Trimming left V 4 bases short and J 3 bases short, with 13 bases between.

The chain is built from TRBV28 and TRBJ2-5; 7 positions agree with TRBD2. J lost 0 bases, V lost 0 bases, and 4 bases had no gene match. The CDR3 is 16 residues long. Looked up from germline, CDR1 is MDHEN and CDR2 is SYDVKM. The DNA of the CDR3 is TGTGCCAGCAGTTTATGGGCGGGAGTATACCAAGAGACCCAGTACTTC. Translation gives CASSLWAGVYQETQYF. The whole variable domain, filled in from reference TRBV28 and TRBJ2-5, reads DVKVTQSSRYLVKRTGEKVFLECVQDMDHENMFWYRQDPGLGLRLIYFSYDVKMKEKGDIPEGYSVSREKKERFSLILESASTNQTSMYLCASSLWAGVYQETQYFGPGTRLLVL.

V and J are TRBV25-1 and TRBJ2-7; D may be TRBD1 or TRBD2 (5 bases each). Germline V lookup: CDR1 MGHDK, CDR2 SYGVNS. The CDR3 extends over 15 amino acids. Trimming cost V 1 base and J 3 bases, with 13 bases left between them. The DNA for the CDR3 is TGTGCCAGCAGTGAATTGGGGACGGTAAACTACGAGCAGTACTTC. Protein: CASSELGTVNYEQYF.

This clone showed up many times. The rearrangement links TRBV18 to TRBJ1-2; TRBD1 matches at 7 bases. V gave up 4 bases and J gave up 8 bases; unmatched junction bases: 7. The length of the CDR3 is 13 residues. In germline, CDR1 is KGHSH, CDR2 LQKENI. CDR3 sequence reads: CASSRDRASGYTF. CDR3 nucleotides: TGTGCCAGCTCACGAGACAGGGCTTCCGGCTACACCTTC. The variable domain in full, completed from reference TRBV18 and TRBJ1-2, reads NAGVMQNPRHLVRRRGQEARLRCSPMKGHSHVYWYRQLPEEGLKFMVYLQKENIIDESGMPKERFSAEFPKEGPSILRIQQVVRGDSAAYFCASSRDRASGYTFGSGTRLTVV.

The rearrangement links TRBV7-8 to TRBJ1-5, with D uncertain. The V and J ends lost 1 base and 6 bases respectively, with 16 bases between them. CDR1 and CDR2 from the germline V gene are SGHVS and FQNEAQ. The length of the CDR3 is 16 residues. Here the CDR3 reads CASSLGLVGSGQPQHF. CDR3 nucleotides: TGTGCCAGCAGCTTAGGGTTAGTGGGGTCGGGTCAGCCCCAGCATTTT.

This chain links TRBV7-6 with TRBJ1-3; D uncertain. Germline lookup yields CDR1 SGHVS and CDR2 FNYEAQ. V shed 1 base and J shed 4 bases, with 11 bases lying between them. The CDR3 is made up of 15 amino acids. CDR3 region: CASSLVATEGNTIYF. CDR3 coding DNA: TGTGCCAGCAGCTTAGTGGCCACTGAGGGAAACACCATATATTTT.

The rearrangement links TRBV6-6 to TRBJ1-3; 11 positions agree with TRBD1. From germline, CDR1 is MNHNY and CDR2 SVGAGI (reference sequence). CDR3 size: 16 residues. V shed 7 bases and J 4 bases; nucleotides not matched to a gene: 9. The DNA for the CDR3 is TGTGCCAGCACTTGGACAGGGGGCGCGGGAGGAAACACCATATATTTT. Translating gives CASTWTGGAGGNTIYF.

The chain combines TRBV27 with TRBJ2-7; the match to TRBD2 covers 8 bases. Germline CDR1 MNHEY, CDR2 SMNVEV (reference sequence). The CDR3 covers 15 residues. Trimming took 3 bases from V and 0 from J; bases not matched to a gene: 4. The CDR3 sequence is CASSLRRGDSYEQYF. As DNA, the CDR3 is TGTGCCAGCAGTTTGCGGCGGGGGGACTCCTACGAGCAGTACTTC.

Written as DNA, the CDR3 is TGTGCCAGCAGTTCGGCAGGGGCCGCAACTAATGAAAAACTGTTTTTT. As protein: CASSSAGAATNEKLFF. The J gene is TRBJ1-4, the V gene TRBV6-6, with TRBD1 as a possible D gene (6 bases). Germline V CDR1 and CDR2: MNHNY, SVGAGI (reference sequence). Trimming took off 4 bases at V and 0 bases at J, with 12 bases between the two ends. The CDR3 loop spans 16 amino acids.

In its sample, this clone was seen many times. The rearrangement uses TRBV30 and TRBJ2-6; maybe TRBD2 (6 bases). The CDR3 covers 15 residues. Germline CDR1 reads GTSNPN; CDR2 reads SVGIG (reference sequence). Trimming shortened V by 4 bases and J by 0 bases, and 10 bases separated the two germline ends. The CDR3 DNA reads TGTGCCTGGACGCGGGATAGCTCTGGGGCCAACGTCCTGACTTTC. Translated, it gives CAWTRDSSGANVLTF. The variable domain in full, with the rest retrieved from reference TRBV30 and TRBJ2-6, is SQTIHQWPATLVQPVGSPLSLECTVEGTSNPNLYWYRQAAGRGLQLLFYSVGIGQISSEVPQNLSASRPQDRQFILSSKKLLLSDSGFYLCAWTRDSSGANVLTFGAGSRLTVL.